These 20 T cell receptor beta chains originate from one sample sequenced in a study of blood T cells in healthy people across ages. With a J-beta primer mix and a sample-barcoded 5' primer, a second PCR ran about 6 to 11 cycles. TCRdb analysed the 5' RACE reads with MiXCR anew, one entry per CDR3 protein. In the table there are almost 300,000 distinct CDR3 sequences, 25% to 30% of which are singletons. The sequenced sample consisted of blood. These TCRs come from a woman aged 70-85 years in good health.

The genes are TRBV12-3 or TRBV12-4 and TRBJ1-1; 9 bases are a match to TRBD1. This CDR3 spans 17 amino acids. J gave up 7 bases and V 4 bases, and 16 bases lay outside the gene matches. The CDR3: CASSSTGGVSWSGEAFF. The CDR3 bases are TGTGCCAGCAGTTCCACAGGGGGCGTGAGTTGGTCGGGTGAAGCTTTCTTT.

The chain has TRBV28 and TRBJ2-5, with 8 bases aligning to TRBD1. The CDR3 spans 16 residues. V lost 7 bases, J lost 5 bases, and 15 bases stayed unmatched. Germline V lookup: CDR1 MDHEN, CDR2 SYDVKM. In DNA form, the CDR3 reads TGTGCCAGCACCCCTAGACAGGGGCCTAGTACGGAGACCCAGTACTTC. It specifies CASTPRQGPSTETQYF. Supplemented by reference TRBV28 and TRBJ2-5, the full variable domain reads DVKVTQSSRYLVKRTGEKVFLECVQDMDHENMFWYRQDPGLGLRLIYFSYDVKMKEKGDIPEGYSVSREKKERFSLILESASTNQTSMYLCASTPRQGPSTETQYFGPGTRLLVL.

V and J are TRBV4-3 and TRBJ2-6; no clear D. The V end lost 0 bases, the J end lost 0 bases, and 9 bases lay between the germline ends. The CDR3 extends over 17 amino acids. The germline V gene has CDR1 LGHNA and CDR2 YSLEER. CDR3 DNA sequence: TGCGCCAGCAGCCAAGATCGGGCCAGCTCTGGGGCCAACGTCCTGACTTTC. Its translation is CASSQDRASSGANVLTF.

This sequence joins TRBV7-9 and TRBJ2-1; 15 bases line up with TRBD2. The CDR3 is 17 residues long. The germline V gene encodes CDR1 SEHNR and CDR2 FQNEAQ (reference sequence). Unmatched junction bases numbered 3, after V lost 4 bases and J lost 2 bases. The CDR3 DNA follows: TGTGCCAGCAGCTCGGGACTAGCGGGAGGTGCCTACAATGAGCAGTTCTTC. As protein: CASSSGLAGGAYNEQFF.

This clonotype was found a few times. This chain links TRBV28 with TRBJ2-3, with a weak D call TRBD2 (5 bases). Trimming took 3 bases from V and 3 from J, leaving 10 bases between them. Germline V gene data show CDR1 as MDHEN and CDR2 as SYDVKM. The CDR3 extends over 14 amino acids. The CDR3 coding sequence is TGTGCCAGCAGTTTGACCCAGCGGACAGATACGCAGTATTTT. Translated: CASSLTQRTDTQYF.

The V gene is TRBV2, the J gene TRBJ2-3; 7 nucleotides agree with TRBD1. Germline trimming cut 4 bases from V and 3 bases from J; bases unmatched to any gene: 10. The CDR3 spans 16 residues. CDR1 is SNHLY and CDR2 is FYNNEI in the germline V gene. Written as DNA, the CDR3 is TGTGCCAGCAGTGGGGTTGAAACAGGGGCGACAGATACGCAGTATTTT. This codes for CASSGVETGATDTQYF.

This chain uses TRBV20-1 with TRBJ2-1, with D perhaps assigned TRBD1 or TRBD2 (5 bases each). Trimming stripped 6 bases from V and 4 bases from J, with 13 bases between. The CDR3 loop spans 13 amino acids. The germline V gene has CDR1 DFQATT and CDR2 SNEGSKA (reference sequence). This CDR3 reads CSAERDGYNEQFF. CDR3 sequence (DNA): TGCAGTGCAGAGAGGGACGGGTACAATGAGCAGTTCTTC.

This clonotype showed up just a few times. The chain uses TRBV6-5 and TRBJ1-2; D not resolved. V shed 2 bases and J shed 8 bases, with 15 bases lying between them. This CDR3 contains 14 residues. From germline, CDR1 is MNHEY and CDR2 SVGAGI. The CDR3 here is CASSYLERTGGYTF. CDR3 DNA sequence: TGTGCCAGCAGTTACCTCGAGAGGACGGGCGGCTACACCTTC.

V gene TRBV6-2 or TRBV6-3 combines with J gene TRBJ2-1; no definite D call. V was cut by 10 bases and J by 0 bases, with 10 bases left in between. Per germline, CDR1 MNHEY and CDR2 SVGEGT. The CDR3 has 13 residues. The CDR3 DNA is TGTGCCACCGAACACCGCTCCTACAATGAGCAGTTCTTC. It encodes CATEHRSYNEQFF.

This clonotype has only a few counts. The rearrangement uses TRBV5-1 and TRBJ1-1, with a possible D match to TRBD1 (5 bases). The CDR3 contains 12 residues. Trimming took 2 bases from V and 7 from J, leaving 9 bases between them. The germline gives CDR1 SGHRS, CDR2 YFSETQ. CDR3: CASSFAGVEAFF. The CDR3 region has the DNA TGCGCCAGCAGCTTTGCGGGGGTTGAAGCTTTCTTT.

This clonotype was detected only a few times. The gene calls are TRBV7-2 and TRBJ2-3; D is ambiguous. Trimming removed 1 base at V and 5 bases at J, with 25 bases between. Germline V lookup: CDR1 SGHTA, CDR2 FQGNSA. The CDR3 is 19 amino acids. This CDR3 reads CASSLGAGVSSDYKDTQYF. For the CDR3, the DNA is TGTGCCAGCAGCTTAGGGGCTGGGGTATCTAGTGATTACAAAGATACGCAGTATTTT.

As regards this clonotype: The conserved phenylalanine or tryptophan normally closing the CDR3 is absent here, so this likely arose from a read error. The gene calls are TRBV27 and TRBJ2-4; possibly TRBD1 or TRBD2 for D (5 bases each). V lost 2 bases and J 2 bases, leaving 7 bases between the germline ends. Germline loops: CDR1 MNHEY, CDR2 SMNVEV (reference sequence). The CDR3 length is 14 residues. For the CDR3, the DNA is TGTGCCAGCAGTTTACGGGGACCCAAAAACATTCAGTACCTC. As protein: CASSLRGPKNIQYL.

The chain has TRBV7-2 and TRBJ1-2, with D tentatively TRBD1 (6 bases). CDR3 length equals 15 residues. The germline CDR1 and CDR2 sequences are SGHTA and FQGNSA. The ends were cut back, 4 bases at V and 4 bases at J, with 16 bases in the middle. The DNA for the CDR3 is TGTGCCAGCAGCTCCCAGGGGAGCTATAGCTATGGCTACACCTTC. This translates into CASSSQGSYSYGYTF.

This clonotype occurred a few times. This chain's CDR3 is CASSYGGTGNEKLFF. CDR3 in DNA: TGTGCCAGCAGTTACGGGGGGACAGGAAATGAAAAACTGTTTTTT. The V gene is TRBV6-5, the J gene TRBJ1-4, with 8 bases identical to TRBD1. The V segment lost 2 bases and the J segment 5 bases; nucleotides outside the gene matches: 4. Germline assignment: CDR1 MNHEY and CDR2 SVGAGI. The CDR3 is 15 residues long.

The genes are TRBV27 and TRBJ2-4, with 8 nucleotides matching TRBD2. Germline lookup yields CDR1 MNHEY and CDR2 SMNVEV (reference sequence). The junction had 8 bases not matched to a gene; V was cut back by 6 bases and J by 1 base. The CDR3 has 16 residues. The CDR3 here is CASRTSGGKAKNIQYF. DNA of the CDR3: TGTGCCAGCAGAACAAGCGGGGGCAAGGCCAAAAACATTCAGTACTTC.

This chain joins TRBV20-1 and TRBJ2-2; either TRBD1 or TRBD2 may fit D (6 bases each). Germline V gene data show CDR1 as DFQATT and CDR2 as SNEGSKA (reference sequence). Trimming took 6 bases from V and 1 from J, leaving 18 bases between them. The CDR3 spans 16 residues. The CDR3 bases are TGCAGTGCAGAGGGGGTAGCGGACTTGAACACCGGGGAGCTGTTTTTT. Its protein product is CSAEGVADLNTGELFF.

V usage is TRBV24-1 and J usage is TRBJ2-2, with 10 bases lining up with TRBD2. The CDR3 covers 15 residues. Germline V gene lookup returns CDR1 KGHDR and CDR2 SFDVKD. J lost 6 bases, V lost 6 bases, and 6 bases had no gene match. In DNA form, the CDR3 reads TGTGCCACCAGTCGAAGCGGGGGGGGTGCCGGGGAGCTGTTTTTT. Its protein product is CATSRSGGGAGELFF.

This chain joins TRBV11-2 and TRBJ2-1; tentatively, D is TRBD1 (5 bases). Germline V gene data show CDR1 as SGHAT and CDR2 as FQNNGV. The CDR3 has 11 amino acids. The V gene lost 6 bases and the J gene lost 9 bases, with 9 bases spanning the gap. In DNA, the CDR3 is TGTGCCAGCAGAAGGGGCACTGAGCAGTTCTTC. This gives the protein CASRRGTEQFF.

This clonotype occurred a few times. This chain links TRBV2 with TRBJ2-3; a possible D gene is TRBD2 (7 bases). This CDR3 is 15 amino acids long. Germline loops: CDR1 SNHLY, CDR2 FYNNEI. V dropped 6 bases and J dropped 5 bases, with 18 bases sitting between them. The CDR3 here is CASSAQGRALDTQYF. The DNA for the CDR3 is TGTGCCAGCAGCGCCCAGGGGAGGGCATTAGATACGCAGTATTTT.

The V gene is TRBV6-6, the J gene TRBJ2-3, with D maybe TRBD2 (6 bases). CDR3 size: 14 residues. Trimming shortened V by 4 bases and J by 5 bases, and 13 bases separated the two germline ends. In germline, CDR1 is MNHNY, CDR2 SVGAGI (reference sequence). The CDR3 reads CASSFFRREDTQYF. CDR3 in DNA: TGTGCCAGCAGTTTTTTCCGGAGGGAAGATACGCAGTATTTT.